These T cell receptor beta chains were read from a single sample in a study of T cell responses to AZD1222 COVID-19 vaccine. Clones were sequenced by immunoSEQ multiplex PCR, and TCRdb holds only the in-frame ones, with some missing. The sample lists tens of thousands of clones; less than 85% were seen once. Sequenced material: peripheral blood, taken on day 0 of AZD1222 vaccination. The receptors here all came from an adult in good health. Both conserved end residues are trimmed from each CDR3.

>TRBJ2-1|TRBV27
ASSPRDRANEQF
>TRBJ2-7|TRBV7-9
ASSLVSYEQY
>TRBJ2-1|TRBV28
ASSRPGEGRWEQF
>TRBJ2-2|TRBV5-5
ASGLSPGQTGELF
>TRBJ2-7|TRBV30
AWSVLSGKPYEQY
>TRBJ1-2|TRBV3-1/TRBV3-2
ASSPLAGGRGYT
>TRBJ1-2|TRBV3-1/TRBV3-2
ASSQDLQFRDRGRGYT
>TRBJ2-3|TRBV4-2
ASSQSGGFDGDTQY
>TRBJ2-6|TRBV23-1
ASSHPGPSSGANVLT
>TRBJ2-5|TRBV5-6
ASSRPGTGVETQY
>TRBJ2-3|TRBV19
ASSHMGLAGIADTQY
>TRBJ2-1|TRBV19
ASSRRGGGDNEQF
>TRBJ1-1|TRBV19
ASSIVTTENTEAF
>TRBJ1-1|TRBV6-5
AISDRSGEAF
>TRBJ2-1|TRBV6-6
ASIELAGKNEQF
>TRBJ1-1|TRBV2
ASTATTGNTEAF
>TRBJ2-3|TRBV5-1
ASSSGLAGPTDTQY
>TRBJ1-5|TRBV10-1
ADGTLNRGNQPQH
>TRBJ1-2|TRBV5-4
ASSFGDSPFYGYT
>TRBJ1-5|TRBV27
ASSLTGATYQPQH
>TRBJ1-6|TRBV18
ASSQISRLASYNSPLH
>TRBJ2-7|TRBV12-3/TRBV12-4
ASSLGASYEQY
>TRBJ2-7|TRBV2
ASSGQGISYEQY
>TRBJ2-7|TRBV29-1
SVDSGEHEQY
>TRBJ2-5|TRBV27
ASRRQDQETQY
>TRBJ2-7|TRBV3-1/TRBV3-2
ASSEGIAGGGEQY
>TRBJ1-2|TRBV14
ASSIQGADGYT
>TRBJ2-2|TRBV5-4
ASSRPGQGTPGELF
>TRBJ2-2|TRBV5-4
ASSPGGDPNTGELF
>TRBJ2-7|TRBV5-1
ASSLSRGSEQY
>TRBJ1-4|TRBV13
ASSLRRWGDEKLF
>TRBJ1-1|TRBV24-1
AVTGGEGNTEAF
>TRBJ1-2|TRBV11-2
ASSLNGPGGYT
>TRBJ2-7|TRBV7-2
ASSLGGGISYEQY
>TRBJ1-2|TRBV12-5
ASGSGTHGYT
>TRBJ2-1|TRBV3-1/TRBV3-2
ASSLGRRTYNEQF
>TRBJ2-2|TRBV10-3
AISDREEGIHGELF
>TRBJ2-1|TRBV7-8
ASSLGGVWDEQF
>TRBJ1-2|TRBV6-5
ASSYGQGIIYGYT
>TRBJ1-1|TRBV12-3/TRBV12-4
ASSFGRKGGAF